This is a list of T cell receptor beta chains from one sample in a study of blood T cell repertoires in COVID-19. Clones were sequenced by immunoSEQ multiplex PCR, and TCRdb holds only the in-frame ones, with some missing. The sample consists of roughly 30,000 clones, around 90% of them appearing once. Sequenced input: peripheral blood. The receptors were sampled from a human donor in a cohort sampled during active COVID-19. The CDR3 runs from the conserved cysteine through the conserved F or W. The order of the fields is clone size, D gene, J gene, V gene, CDR3 protein, CDR3 DNA. D genes are given only for firm matches. Some rows mark clone size as missing; the rest say once, few, many or name a class of expanded clone.

>.|TRBD1|TRBJ2-3|TRBV6-6
CASSTTGSTDTQYF
TGTGCCAGCAGCACGACAGGGAGCACAGATACGCAGTATTTT
>.|TRBD2|TRBJ2-7|TRBV4-1
CASSPLTSGGYEQYF
TGCGCCAGCAGCCCGTTGACTAGCGGGGGTTACGAGCAGTACTTC
>.|TRBD1|TRBJ2-5|TRBV19
CASSGTGVKETQYF
TGTGCCAGTAGTGGGACAGGAGTTAAAGAGACCCAGTACTTC
>.|TRBD2|TRBJ2-1|TRBV19
CASSPGLAGGPVF
TGTGCCAGTAGTCCGGGACTAGCGGGGGGGCCAGTCTTC
>.|.|TRBJ2-7|TRBV7-2
CASSLAHSSYEQYF
TGTGCCAGCAGCTTAGCGCACTCTTCCTACGAGCAGTACTTC
>.|TRBD1|TRBJ2-2|TRBV7-3
CASSPTLDRAGTGELFF
TGTGCCAGCAGCCCGACTCTGGACAGGGCGGGGACCGGGGAGCTGTTTTTT
>.|TRBD1|TRBJ1-4|TRBV19
CASSTGTGRTNEKLFF
TGTGCCAGTAGTACCGGGACAGGGAGGACTAATGAAAAACTGTTTTTT
>.|.|TRBJ2-6|TRBV11-2
CASSLPGLPSGANVLTF
TGTGCCAGCAGCTTACCGGGTCTCCCCTCTGGGGCCAACGTCCTGACTTTC
>.|.|TRBJ2-7|TRBV28
CAAHPGTSYEQYF
TGTGCCGCTCACCCCGGGACATCTTACGAGCAGTACTTC
>few|.|TRBJ2-2|TRBV20-1
CSASGGYYTGELFF
TGCAGTGCTAGTGGGGGCTACTACACCGGGGAGCTGTTTTTT
>.|.|TRBJ2-2|TRBV4-3
CASSQYRGTGELFF
TGCGCCAGCAGCCAATATCGGGGAACCGGGGAGCTGTTTTTT
>.|TRBD1|TRBJ2-5|TRBV5-1
CASSPGTGVRETQYF
TGCGCCAGCAGCCCCGGGACAGGGGTCCGCGAGACCCAGTACTTC
>.|TRBD1|TRBJ2-7|TRBV18
CASSPGTGVPGEQYF
TGTGCCAGCTCACCCGGCACAGGGGTTCCGGGCGAGCAGTACTTC
>once|TRBD1|TRBJ2-4|TRBV16
CASSHQGAAKNIQYF
TGTGCCAGCAGCCATCAGGGGGCGGCCAAAAACATTCAGTACTTC
>.|.|TRBJ2-1|TRBV7-2
CASSTSSAGEQFF
TGTGCCAGCAGCACATCATCGGCGGGTGAGCAGTTCTTC
>.|.|TRBJ1-1|TRBV18
CASSPPGATEAFF
TGTGCCAGCTCACCACCGGGGGCCACTGAAGCTTTCTTT
>.|TRBD1|TRBJ1-2|TRBV19
CASSIQGTAIYGYTF
TGTGCCAGTAGTATACAGGGGACAGCCATTTATGGCTACACCTTC
>.|.|TRBJ2-1|TRBV7-8
CASSLLADYNEQFF
TGTGCCAGCAGCTTACTGGCAGACTACAATGAGCAGTTCTTC
>.|TRBD2|TRBJ2-3|TRBV4-1
CASSRTSSTDTQYF
TGCGCCAGCAGCCGGACTAGCTCCACAGATACGCAGTATTTT
>.|TRBD2|TRBJ2-1|TRBV19
CASTSTSGVYNEQFF
TGTGCCAGTACTTCTACTAGCGGGGTATACAATGAGCAGTTCTTC
>.|.|TRBJ1-2|TRBV6-2/TRBV6-3
CASSLAGGSYGYTF
TGTGCCAGCAGTCTGGCGGGGGGCAGCTATGGCTACACCTTC
>.|.|TRBJ2-1|TRBV5-1
CASSLGHTGSYNEQFF
TGCGCCAGCAGCTTGGGACACACTGGATCCTACAATGAGCAGTTCTTC
>.|.|TRBJ1-5|TRBV4-2
CASSQGLADRQHF
TGTGCCAGCAGCCAAGGATTAGCCGACCGCCAGCATTTT
>once|.|TRBJ2-7|TRBV24-1
CATSDGPLHDEQYF
TGTGCCACCAGTGATGGTCCCTTACACGACGAGCAGTACTTC
>.|.|TRBJ1-4|TRBV3-1/TRBV3-2
CASSQLRRTNEKLFF
TGTGCCAGCAGCCAGCTCCGGAGAACTAATGAAAAACTGTTTTTT
>once|.|TRBJ2-2|TRBV11-1
CASSLGAGPTGELFF
TGTGCCAGCAGCTTAGGGGCAGGGCCCACCGGGGAGCTGTTTTTT
>.|TRBD2|TRBJ2-1|TRBV6-5
CATKGLAGGSNEQFF
TGTGCCACCAAAGGACTAGCGGGGGGATCCAATGAGCAGTTCTTC
>.|TRBD1|TRBJ2-7|TRBV19
CASSMGSGTGVPHEQYF
TGTGCCAGTAGTATGGGCTCCGGGACAGGGGTGCCCCACGAGCAGTACTTC
>.|.|TRBJ2-1|TRBV7-9
CASSLDVSSRGSPRGEQFF
TGTGCCAGCAGCTTAGATGTATCGTCCAGGGGAAGTCCTCGGGGTGAGCAGTTCTTC
>.|TRBD1|TRBJ1-5|TRBV19
CASNNPSGTGGQPQHF
TGTGCCAGTAATAATCCCTCCGGGACAGGGGGACAGCCCCAGCATTTT
>.|TRBD1|TRBJ1-1|TRBV10-3
CAIGTGGMNTEAFF
TGTGCCATCGGGACAGGGGGCATGAACACTGAAGCTTTCTTT
>.|.|TRBJ1-3|TRBV6-5
CASSYSARSSGNTIYF
TGTGCCAGCAGTTACTCAGCTCGGAGCTCTGGAAACACCATATATTTT
>.|TRBD1|TRBJ1-5|TRBV6-6
CASTLLGTGGHQPQHF
TGTGCCAGCACACTACTCGGGACAGGGGGCCATCAGCCCCAGCATTTT
>.|TRBD1|TRBJ2-1|TRBV5-1
CASSRNGQDNEQFF
TGCGCCAGCAGCCGAAATGGACAGGACAATGAGCAGTTCTTC
>.|.|TRBJ2-4|TRBV28
CASRKRQAKNIQYF
TGTGCCAGCAGGAAACGACAGGCCAAAAACATTCAGTACTTC
>.|.|TRBJ2-2|TRBV7-6
CASEGYITGELFF
TGTGCCAGCGAGGGCTACATCACCGGGGAGCTGTTTTTT
>.|TRBD2|TRBJ2-3|TRBV15
CATSRGGAGGTDTQYF
TGTGCCACCAGCCGAGGAGGCGCGGGGGGAACAGATACGCAGTATTTT
>.|TRBD1|TRBJ1-4|TRBV2
CASSVGQGFNEKLFF
TGTGCCAGCAGTGTGGGACAGGGGTTTAATGAAAAACTGTTTTTT
>.|.|TRBJ2-2|TRBV29-1
CSVDGVGTGELFF
TGCAGCGTTGACGGGGTGGGCACCGGGGAGCTGTTTTTT
>.|.|TRBJ1-1|TRBV12-3/TRBV12-4
CASSLQSEAFF
TGTGCCAGCAGTTTACAGTCTGAAGCTTTCTTT
>.|.|TRBJ2-2|TRBV6-4
CASSEQYANTGELFF
TGTGCCAGCAGTGAACAGTATGCGAACACCGGGGAGCTGTTTTTT
>.|.|TRBJ1-1|TRBV12-3/TRBV12-4
CASREGPREAFF
TGTGCCAGCAGGGAGGGACCGAGAGAAGCTTTCTTT
>.|TRBD1|TRBJ2-3|TRBV7-6
CASSPGQGADTQYF
TGTGCCAGCAGCCCGGGACAGGGGGCAGATACGCAGTATTTT
>.|.|TRBJ2-2|TRBV7-9
CASSPLNTGELFF
TGTGCCAGCAGCCCACTTAACACCGGGGAGCTGTTTTTT
>.|.|TRBJ2-6|TRBV5-5
CASSEGPGSGANVLTF
TGTGCCAGCAGCGAGGGCCCAGGTTCTGGGGCCAACGTCCTGACTTTC
>.|.|TRBJ1-2|TRBV3-1/TRBV3-2
CASSPQFTGWYGYTF
TGTGCCAGCAGCCCACAGTTCACAGGGTGGTATGGCTACACCTTC
>.|.|TRBJ2-7|TRBV9
CASSVEGRGSEQYF
TGTGCCAGCAGCGTAGAAGGCCGGGGGTCCGAGCAGTACTTC
>.|.|TRBJ2-5|TRBV7-2
CASSHDSYQETQYF
TGTGCCAGCAGCCATGACTCGTACCAAGAGACCCAGTACTTC
>once|.|TRBJ2-7|TRBV6-1
CASSEHRHYEQYF
TGTGCCAGCAGTGAACACAGACATTACGAGCAGTACTTC
>.|.|TRBJ1-2|TRBV27
CASSFGDSGYGYTF
TGTGCCAGCAGTTTCGGCGACTCGGGCTATGGCTACACCTTC
>.|.|TRBJ2-7|TRBV4-1
CASSQADRLYEQYF
TGCGCCAGCAGCCAGGCAGACAGGCTCTACGAGCAGTACTTC
>.|.|TRBJ1-1|TRBV30
CAWSGMGHAEAFF
TGTGCCTGGAGTGGAATGGGACACGCTGAAGCTTTCTTT
>.|TRBD2|TRBJ2-7|TRBV6-6
CASSPTSGGHRSYEQYF
TGTGCCAGCAGTCCGACTAGCGGGGGTCACCGCTCCTACGAGCAGTACTTC
>.|TRBD2|TRBJ2-5|TRBV19
CASSIGLAGTETQYF
TGTGCCAGTAGTATAGGACTAGCGGGGACAGAGACCCAGTACTTC
>.|.|TRBJ2-1|TRBV7-9
CASSPSNEQFF
TGTGCCAGCAGCCCGTCCAATGAGCAGTTCTTC
>.|TRBD1|TRBJ1-1|TRBV5-1
CASRETGGGAEAFF
TGCGCCAGCAGAGAGACAGGGGGCGGTGCTGAAGCTTTCTTT
>.|.|TRBJ2-2|TRBV7-9
CASSPYPGHTNTGELFF
TGTGCCAGCAGCCCATATCCGGGACACACGAACACCGGGGAGCTGTTTTTT
>.|TRBD2|TRBJ2-3|TRBV7-2
CASSLVGAGGVRNTQYF
TGTGCCAGCAGCTTAGTTGGAGCGGGGGGTGTCAGGAATACGCAGTATTTT
>.|.|TRBJ2-1|TRBV30
CAWSGPGNEQFF
TGTGCCTGGAGTGGACCGGGAAATGAGCAGTTCTTC
>.|TRBD1|TRBJ2-7|TRBV3-1/TRBV3-2
CASSPGQGHEQYF
TGTGCCAGCAGCCCGGGACAGGGGCACGAGCAGTACTTC